This T cell receptor (beta chain) was documented in a study of cytomegalovirus exposure and HLA in healthy donors. Study at large: Out of 398 genotyped donors, roughly 80% belonged to the Caucasian-associated ancestry cluster. Study results and caveats: About 87% or about 30% of the time was how often most TCR beta V segments were productive, according to an earlier analysis.

The CDR3 runs to 13 residues. CDR1 SGHNT and CDR2 YYREEE come from the germline V gene (reference sequence). Amplification used 60 Vbeta primers and 13 Jbeta primers. Here immunoSEQ multiplex PCR was the method, and the copy in TCRdb shows in-frame clones only, minus some. Among about 170,000 clones listed, approximately 83% were seen once. In the case of this clone: Its antigen is currently unknown.

Although they were nominally healthy when sampled, donors likely had unrecorded immune exposures. The chain couples TRBV5-4 to TRBJ2-5; D is perhaps TRBD1 (5 bases). The J call is doubtful: the DNA matches TRBJ2-7 better. Sequenced input: PBMCs. The TCR comes from a boy younger than 10 in good health and CMV-seronegative. CDR3 coding DNA: TGTGCCAGCAGCAAAGGGGTCTCCTACGAGCAGTACTTC. Translation gives CASSKGVSYEQYF.